This T cell receptor (beta chain) was sequenced during a study of blood T cell repertoires in COVID-19. The wider study: Whether acute or convalescent, the COVID-19 samples came from the United States, Italy and Spain. In each case, the material was cDNA or gDNA derived from T cells, B-cell-depleted T cells, or PBMCs.

Data came from immunoSEQ multiplex PCR; TCRdb stores just in-frame clones and leaves some out. The data contain 85,000 to 110,000 clones, about 90% of them singletons. Sequenced input: peripheral blood. The receptor's source is a human donor in a cohort sampled during active COVID-19.

CDR3: CASSMGRATEAFF. The CDR3 DNA is TGTGCCAGTTCTATGGGCAGGGCCACTGAAGCTTTCTTT. This chain uses TRBV19 with TRBJ1-1, with D maybe TRBD1 (5 bases). The CDR3 has 13 residues. V was shortened by 8 bases and J by 4 bases, with 14 bases between the two germline ends. Germline V gene lookup returns CDR1 LNHDA and CDR2 SQIVND (reference sequence).